Sequencing of this T cell receptor beta chain was carried out in a study of blood T cell repertoires in COVID-19. Sequencing used immunoSEQ multiplex PCR; TCRdb keeps in-frame clones, though not all of them. Here the sample spans 250,000 to 300,000 clones, roughly 80% being singletons. V trimming: 5 bases; J trimming: 4 bases; junction bases outside the gene matches: 4. Germline V gene lookup returns CDR1 MNHEY and CDR2 SVGAGI. The CDR3 covers 13 residues. Each exposed participant met a COVID-19 case in the 2 weeks preceding study entry. The TCR originated in a man in his forties who had been exposed to COVID-19. The material sequenced was PBMCs or T cells enriched from blood (not recorded which). This chain uses TRBV6-5 with TRBJ1-2; 7 bases map to TRBD1. The CDR3 DNA sequence: TGTGCCAGCAGTAGACAGGGATTCTATGGCTACACCTTC. Protein: CASSRQGFYGYTF.